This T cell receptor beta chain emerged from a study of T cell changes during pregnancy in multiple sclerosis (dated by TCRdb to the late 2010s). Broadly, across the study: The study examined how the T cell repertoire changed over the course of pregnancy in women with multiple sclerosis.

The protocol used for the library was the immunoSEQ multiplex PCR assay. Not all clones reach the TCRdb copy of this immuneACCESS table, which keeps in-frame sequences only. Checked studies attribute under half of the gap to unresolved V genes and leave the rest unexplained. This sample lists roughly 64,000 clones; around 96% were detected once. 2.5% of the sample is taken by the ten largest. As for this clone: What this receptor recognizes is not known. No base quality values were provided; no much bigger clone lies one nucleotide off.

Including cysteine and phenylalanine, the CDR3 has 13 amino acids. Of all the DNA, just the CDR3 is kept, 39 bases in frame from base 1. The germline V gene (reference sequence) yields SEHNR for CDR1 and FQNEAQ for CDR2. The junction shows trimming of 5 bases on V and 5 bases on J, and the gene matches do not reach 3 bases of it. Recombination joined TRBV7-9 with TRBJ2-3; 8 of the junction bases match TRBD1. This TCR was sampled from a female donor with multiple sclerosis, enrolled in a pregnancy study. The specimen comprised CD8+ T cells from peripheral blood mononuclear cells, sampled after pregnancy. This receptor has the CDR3 CASSPTGVDTQYF. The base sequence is TGTGCCAGCAGCCCGACAGGGGTAGATACGCAGTATTTT.